This T cell receptor beta chain is from a study of T cells after yellow fever vaccination. Overall study context: In the case of low-cell-number fractions, SMART-Seq v4 Ultra Low Input was used for preparation.

MiXCR, applied by TCRdb to the 5' RACE reads, yields one record per CDR3 protein. The data show about 430,000 distinct CDR3 sequences, with roughly a sixth seen just once and roughly a sixth held by the top ten. The study's findings and limits: The secondary response showed a weaker magnitude and a faster peak, day 5 versus 15.

With regard to this clonotype: Its cognate antigen is unknown.

This material consisted of PBMCs, taken before the yellow fever booster vaccination. This clonotype originated in a man in his late teens or twenties who received the YFV17D yellow fever vaccine.

The CDR3 region has the DNA TGTGCCAGTAGTAAGAGGGGCCGGGAGGACTACGAGCAGTACTTC. It encodes CASSKRGREDYEQYF. The chain recombines TRBV19 with TRBJ2-7, with 7 bases matching TRBD2. Germline V gene sequence: CDR1 LNHDA, CDR2 SQIVND (reference sequence). The ends lost 4 bases at V and 3 bases at J; junction bases unmatched: 9. The CDR3 extends over 15 amino acids.